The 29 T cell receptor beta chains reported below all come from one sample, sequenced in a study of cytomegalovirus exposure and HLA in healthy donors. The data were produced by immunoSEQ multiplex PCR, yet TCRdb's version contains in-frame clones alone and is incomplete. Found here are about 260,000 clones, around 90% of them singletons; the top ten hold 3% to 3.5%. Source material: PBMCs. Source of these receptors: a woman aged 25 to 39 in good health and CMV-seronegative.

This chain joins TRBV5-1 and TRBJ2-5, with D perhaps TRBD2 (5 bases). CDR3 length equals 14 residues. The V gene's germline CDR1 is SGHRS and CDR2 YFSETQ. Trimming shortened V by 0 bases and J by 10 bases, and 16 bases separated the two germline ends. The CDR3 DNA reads TGCGCCAGCAGCTTGGCCGGGGATAGGGAAGACCAGTACTTC. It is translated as CASSLAGDREDQYF.

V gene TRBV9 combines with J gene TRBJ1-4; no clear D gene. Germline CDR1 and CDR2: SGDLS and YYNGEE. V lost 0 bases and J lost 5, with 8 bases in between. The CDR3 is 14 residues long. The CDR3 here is CASSVGGANEKLFF. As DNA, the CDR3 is TGTGCCAGCAGCGTAGGAGGCGCGAATGAAAAACTGTTTTTT. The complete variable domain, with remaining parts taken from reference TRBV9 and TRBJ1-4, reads DSGVTQTPKHLITATGQRVTLRCSPRSGDLSVYWYQQSLDQGLQFLIQYYNGEERAKGNILERFSAQQFPDLHSELNLSSLELGDSALYFCASSVGGANEKLFFGSGTQLSVL.

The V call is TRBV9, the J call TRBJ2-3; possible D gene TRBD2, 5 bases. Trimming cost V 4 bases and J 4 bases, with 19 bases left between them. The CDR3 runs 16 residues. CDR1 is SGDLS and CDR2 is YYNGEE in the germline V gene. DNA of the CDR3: TGTGCCAGCAGCATTTCCCCTGAGGGCCAAGCAGATACGCAGTATTTT. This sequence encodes CASSISPEGQADTQYF.

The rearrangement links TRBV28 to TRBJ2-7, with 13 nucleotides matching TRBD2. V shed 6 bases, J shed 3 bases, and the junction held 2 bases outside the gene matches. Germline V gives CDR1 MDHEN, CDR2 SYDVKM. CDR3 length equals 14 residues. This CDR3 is CASRGTSGIYEQYF. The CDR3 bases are TGTGCCAGCAGAGGGACTAGCGGGATCTACGAGCAGTACTTC. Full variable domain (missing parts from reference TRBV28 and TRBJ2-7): DVKVTQSSRYLVKRTGEKVFLECVQDMDHENMFWYRQDPGLGLRLIYFSYDVKMKEKGDIPEGYSVSREKKERFSLILESASTNQTSMYLCASRGTSGIYEQYFGPGTRLTVT.

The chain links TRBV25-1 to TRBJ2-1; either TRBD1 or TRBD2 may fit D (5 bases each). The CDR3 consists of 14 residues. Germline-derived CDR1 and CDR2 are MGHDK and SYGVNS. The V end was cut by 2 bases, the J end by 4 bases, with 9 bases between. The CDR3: CASSEKGTYNEQFF. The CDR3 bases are TGTGCCAGCAGTGAAAAAGGGACGTACAATGAGCAGTTCTTC. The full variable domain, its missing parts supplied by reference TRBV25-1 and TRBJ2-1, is EADIYQTPRYLVIGTGKKITLECSQTMGHDKMYWYQQDPGMELHLIHYSYGVNSTEKGDLSSESTVSRIRTEHFPLTLESARPSHTSQYLCASSEKGTYNEQFFGPGTRLTVL.

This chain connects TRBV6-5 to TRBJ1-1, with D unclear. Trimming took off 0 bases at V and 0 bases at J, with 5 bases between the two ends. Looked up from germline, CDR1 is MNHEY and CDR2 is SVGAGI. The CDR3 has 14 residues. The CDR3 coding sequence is TGTGCCAGCAGTTACTCGGAGTTGAACACTGAAGCTTTCTTT. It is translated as CASSYSELNTEAFF.

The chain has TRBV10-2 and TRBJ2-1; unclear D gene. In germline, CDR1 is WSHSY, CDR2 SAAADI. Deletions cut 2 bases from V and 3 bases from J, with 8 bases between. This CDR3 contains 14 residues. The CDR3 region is CASSEGPLYNEQFF. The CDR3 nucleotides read TGCGCCAGCAGTGAGGGGCCCCTCTACAATGAGCAGTTCTTC.

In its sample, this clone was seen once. Here the CDR3 reads CASSSTRNVETQYF. The CDR3 DNA follows: TGTGCCAGCAGCTCCACTAGAAACGTAGAGACCCAGTACTTC. The chain links TRBV7-6 to TRBJ2-5, with a possible D match to TRBD2 (5 bases). The CDR3 is 14 amino acids. Trimming took 4 bases from V and 4 from J, leaving 13 bases between them. Germline CDR1 reads SGHVS; CDR2 reads FNYEAQ. Full variable domain (remainder filled in from reference TRBV7-6 and TRBJ2-5): GAGVSQSPRYKVTKRGQDVALRCDPISGHVSLYWYRQALGQGPEFLTYFNYEAQQDKSGLPNDRFSAERPEGSISTLTIQRTEQRDSAMYRCASSSTRNVETQYFGPGTRLLVL.

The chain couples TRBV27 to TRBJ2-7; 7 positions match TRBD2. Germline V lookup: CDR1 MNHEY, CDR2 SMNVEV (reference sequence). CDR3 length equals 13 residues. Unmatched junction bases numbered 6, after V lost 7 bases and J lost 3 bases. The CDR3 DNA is TGTGCCAGCATCGGTGGGGGGGGCTACGAGCAGTACTTC. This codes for CASIGGGGYEQYF.

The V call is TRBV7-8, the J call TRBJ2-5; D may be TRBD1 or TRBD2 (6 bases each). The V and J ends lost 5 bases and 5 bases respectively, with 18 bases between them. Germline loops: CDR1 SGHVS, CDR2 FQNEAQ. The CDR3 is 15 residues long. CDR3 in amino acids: CASSTPRGAGETQYF. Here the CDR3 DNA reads TGTGCCAGCAGCACCCCAAGGGGGGCAGGGGAGACCCAGTACTTC.

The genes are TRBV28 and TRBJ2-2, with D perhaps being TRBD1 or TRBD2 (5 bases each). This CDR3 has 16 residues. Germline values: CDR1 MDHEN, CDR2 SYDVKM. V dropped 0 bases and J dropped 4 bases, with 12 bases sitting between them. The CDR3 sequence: CASSLWAGTGTGELFF. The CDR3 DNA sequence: TGTGCCAGCAGTTTATGGGCCGGGACGGGCACCGGGGAGCTGTTTTTT.

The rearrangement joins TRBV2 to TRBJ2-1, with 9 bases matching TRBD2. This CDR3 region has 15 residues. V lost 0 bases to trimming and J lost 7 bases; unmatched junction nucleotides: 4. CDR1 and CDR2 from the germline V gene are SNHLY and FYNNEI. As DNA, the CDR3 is TGTGCCAGCAGTGAAGCGCGGACTAGCGCAAATGAGCAGTTCTTC. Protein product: CASSEARTSANEQFF.

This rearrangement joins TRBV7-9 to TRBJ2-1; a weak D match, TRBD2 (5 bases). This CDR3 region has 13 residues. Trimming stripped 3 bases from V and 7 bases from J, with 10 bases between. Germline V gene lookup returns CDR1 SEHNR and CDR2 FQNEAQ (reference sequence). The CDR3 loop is CASSFAGINEQFF. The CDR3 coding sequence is TGTGCCAGCAGCTTCGCGGGTATAAATGAGCAGTTCTTC.

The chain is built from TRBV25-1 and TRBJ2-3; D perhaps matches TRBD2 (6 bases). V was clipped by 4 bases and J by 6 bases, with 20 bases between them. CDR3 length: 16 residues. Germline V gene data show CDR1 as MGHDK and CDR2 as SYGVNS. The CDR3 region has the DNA TGTGCCAGCAGTGTCTCACCGGGACTCGATGAGGATACGCAGTATTTT. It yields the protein CASSVSPGLDEDTQYF.

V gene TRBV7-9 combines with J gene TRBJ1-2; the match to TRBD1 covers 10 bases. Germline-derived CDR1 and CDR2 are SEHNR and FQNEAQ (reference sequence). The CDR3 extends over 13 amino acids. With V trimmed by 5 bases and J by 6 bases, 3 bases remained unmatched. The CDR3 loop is CASSVGQGHGYTF. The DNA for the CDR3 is TGTGCCAGCAGCGTGGGACAGGGGCATGGCTACACCTTC.

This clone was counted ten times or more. The chain's CDR3 is CASSLVGVAGISTGELFF. CDR3 in DNA: TGCGCCAGCAGCTTGGTGGGGGTAGCGGGAATATCGACCGGGGAGCTGTTTTTT. V is TRBV5-1 and J is TRBJ2-2, with 8 bases fitting TRBD2. The CDR3 extends over 18 amino acids. Germline values: CDR1 SGHRS, CDR2 YFSETQ. The V and J ends lost 0 bases and 5 bases, in that order; junction bases with no gene match: 12. Variable domain in full (rest from reference TRBV5-1 and TRBJ2-2): KAGVTQTPRYLIKTRGQQVTLSCSPISGHRSVSWYQQTPGQGLQFLFEYFSETQRNKGNFPGRFSGRQFSNSRSEMNVSTLELGDSALYLCASSLVGVAGISTGELFFGEGSRLTVL.

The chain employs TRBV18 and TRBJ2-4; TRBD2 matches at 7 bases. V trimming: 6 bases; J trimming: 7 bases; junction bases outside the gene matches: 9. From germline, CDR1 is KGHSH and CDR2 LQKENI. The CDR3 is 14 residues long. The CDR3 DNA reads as TGTGCCAGCTCGCGGCTAGCGGCCCCTAACATTCAGTACTTC. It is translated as CASSRLAAPNIQYF.

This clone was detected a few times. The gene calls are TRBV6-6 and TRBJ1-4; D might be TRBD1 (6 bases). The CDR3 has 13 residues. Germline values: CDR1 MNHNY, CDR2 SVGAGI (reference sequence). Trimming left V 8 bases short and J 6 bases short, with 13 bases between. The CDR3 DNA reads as TGTGCCAGCGGGGGGGGCAGGGATGAAAAACTGTTTTTT. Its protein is CASGGGRDEKLFF.

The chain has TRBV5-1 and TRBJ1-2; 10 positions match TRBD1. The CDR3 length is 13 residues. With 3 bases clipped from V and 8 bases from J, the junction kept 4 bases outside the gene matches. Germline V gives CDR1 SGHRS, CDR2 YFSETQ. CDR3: CASSYGTGEGYTF. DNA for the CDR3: TGCGCCAGCAGCTACGGGACAGGGGAGGGCTACACCTTC.

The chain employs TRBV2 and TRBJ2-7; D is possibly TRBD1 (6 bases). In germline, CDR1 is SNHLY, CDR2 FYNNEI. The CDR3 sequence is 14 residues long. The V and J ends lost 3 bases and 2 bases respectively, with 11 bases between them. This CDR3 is CASSEDSLTYEQYF. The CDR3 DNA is TGTGCCAGCAGTGAGGACAGCCTAACCTACGAGCAGTACTTC.

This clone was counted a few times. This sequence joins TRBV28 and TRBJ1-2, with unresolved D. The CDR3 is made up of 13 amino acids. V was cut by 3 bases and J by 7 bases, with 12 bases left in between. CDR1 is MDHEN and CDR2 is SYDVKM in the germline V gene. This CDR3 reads CASSFTESRGYTF. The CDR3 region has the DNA TGTGCCAGCAGTTTTACGGAGTCACGTGGCTACACCTTC.

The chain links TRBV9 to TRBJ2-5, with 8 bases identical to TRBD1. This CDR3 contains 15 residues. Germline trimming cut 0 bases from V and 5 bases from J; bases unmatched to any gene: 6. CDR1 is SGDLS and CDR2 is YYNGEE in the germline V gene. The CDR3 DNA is TGTGCCAGCAGCGTAGAGACAGGGGTTGGGGAGACCCAGTACTTC. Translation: CASSVETGVGETQYF. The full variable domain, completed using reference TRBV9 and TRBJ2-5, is DSGVTQTPKHLITATGQRVTLRCSPRSGDLSVYWYQQSLDQGLQFLIQYYNGEERAKGNILERFSAQQFPDLHSELNLSSLELGDSALYFCASSVETGVGETQYFGPGTRLLVL.

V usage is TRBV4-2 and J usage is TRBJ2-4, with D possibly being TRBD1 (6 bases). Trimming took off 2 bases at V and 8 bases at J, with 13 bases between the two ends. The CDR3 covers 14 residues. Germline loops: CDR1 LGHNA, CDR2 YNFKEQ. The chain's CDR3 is CASSQLQGNDIQYF. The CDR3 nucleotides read TGTGCCAGCAGCCAACTGCAGGGGAACGACATTCAGTACTTC.

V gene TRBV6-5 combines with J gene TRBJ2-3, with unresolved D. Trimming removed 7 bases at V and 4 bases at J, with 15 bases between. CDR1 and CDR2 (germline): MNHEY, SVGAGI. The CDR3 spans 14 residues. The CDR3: CASIGENFSDTQYF. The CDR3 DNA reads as TGTGCCAGCATTGGAGAGAACTTCTCAGATACGCAGTATTTT.

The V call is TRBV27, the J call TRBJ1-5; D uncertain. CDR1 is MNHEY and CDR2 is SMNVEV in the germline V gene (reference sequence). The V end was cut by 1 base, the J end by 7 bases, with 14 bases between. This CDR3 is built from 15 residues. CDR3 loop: CASSLWGTSGQPQHF. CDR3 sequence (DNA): TGTGCCAGCAGTTTATGGGGTACTAGTGGGCAGCCCCAGCATTTT.

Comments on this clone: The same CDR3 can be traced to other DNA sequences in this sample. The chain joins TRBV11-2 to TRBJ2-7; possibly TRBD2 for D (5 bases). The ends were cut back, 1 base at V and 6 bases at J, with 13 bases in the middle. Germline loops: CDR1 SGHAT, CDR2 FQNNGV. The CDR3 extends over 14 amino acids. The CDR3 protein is CASSLGGSGSEQYF. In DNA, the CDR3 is TGTGCCAGCAGCTTAGGCGGGTCGGGCAGCGAGCAGTACTTC. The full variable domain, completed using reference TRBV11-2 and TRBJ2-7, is EAGVAQSPRYKIIEKRQSVAFWCNPISGHATLYWYQQILGQGPKLLIQFQNNGVVDDSQLPKDRFSAERLKGVDSTLKIQPAKLEDSAVYLCASSLGGSGSEQYFGPGTRLTVT.

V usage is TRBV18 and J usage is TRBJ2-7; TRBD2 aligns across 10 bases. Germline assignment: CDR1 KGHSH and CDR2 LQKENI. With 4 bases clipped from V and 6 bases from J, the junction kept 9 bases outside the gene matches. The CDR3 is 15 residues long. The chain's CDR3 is CASSLTSGSRGEQYF. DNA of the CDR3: TGTGCCAGCTCACTGACTAGCGGGTCGCGAGGCGAGCAGTACTTC.

For the CDR3, the DNA is TGTGCCAGCAGCCAAGAGGAGGGGGGGGTCCAGACCCAGTACTTC. This translates into CASSQEEGGVQTQYF. This chain links TRBV4-2 with TRBJ2-5; D may be TRBD2 (7 bases). Germline V gene data show CDR1 as LGHNA and CDR2 as YNFKEQ. The CDR3 covers 15 residues. V shed 0 bases and J shed 6 bases, with 14 bases lying between them.

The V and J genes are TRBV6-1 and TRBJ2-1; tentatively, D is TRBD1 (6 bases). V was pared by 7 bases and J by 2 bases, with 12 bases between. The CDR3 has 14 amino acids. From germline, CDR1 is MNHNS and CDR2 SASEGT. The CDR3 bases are TGTGCCAGCAACAGGGTAAATACCTACAATGAGCAGTTCTTC. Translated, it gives CASNRVNTYNEQFF.